The present T cell receptor (beta chain) was sequenced within a study of T cells in Graves' hyperthyroidism and ophthalmopathy. RNA transcripts were the template for amplifying TCR beta CDR3 regions. First-round RT-PCR of the TCR CDR3 relied on the HTBI primer set. MiXCR was run by TCRdb on the multiplex PCR reads, yielding one entry per CDR3 protein. This sample carries over 500,000 distinct CDR3 sequences, approximately 48% of them seen once, and the ten largest clones take around two fifths. A patient was excluded if there was uncontrolled infection, other autoimmune disease, pregnancy or lactation. With 10 bases removed from V and 6 bases from J, the gap between germline ends came to 6 bases. Germline CDR1 and CDR2: MGHDK and SYGVNS. This CDR3 has 10 residues. This clonotype was recorded a few times.

Material for sequencing was peripheral blood or thyroid tissue (not recorded which). V gene TRBV25-1 combines with J gene TRBJ2-2; no clear D gene. This TCR was recovered from an adult woman with Graves' disease, either hyperthyroidism or ophthalmopathy (not recorded which). This chain's CDR3 is CATLAGELFF. The CDR3 DNA reads as TGTGCCACCTTGGCCGGGGAGCTGTTTTTT.